This T cell receptor beta chain originates from a study of blood T cells in healthy people across ages. Germline values: CDR1 MNHEY, CDR2 SVGAGI. The CDR3 loop spans 13 amino acids. This clonotype was detected a few times. One end of the junction varies from germline; a read error may be responsible. For the second PCR, which ran for 7 to 11 cycles, a sample-barcoded 5' primer and a J-beta primer mix were used. Via MiXCR, TCRdb re-called the 5' RACE reads, giving one row per CDR3 protein. The sample consists of approximately 800,000 distinct CDR3 sequences, about 37% of them appearing once. This sequence originates from a man between 18 and 29 years old in good health. The sample was blood. V usage is TRBV6-5 and J usage is TRBJ1-2; weak D call: TRBD1 (6 bases). The CDR3 DNA is TGTGCCCGCAGTCCAGGGGCGTTTGATGGCTACACCTTC. As protein: CARSPGAFDGYTF.